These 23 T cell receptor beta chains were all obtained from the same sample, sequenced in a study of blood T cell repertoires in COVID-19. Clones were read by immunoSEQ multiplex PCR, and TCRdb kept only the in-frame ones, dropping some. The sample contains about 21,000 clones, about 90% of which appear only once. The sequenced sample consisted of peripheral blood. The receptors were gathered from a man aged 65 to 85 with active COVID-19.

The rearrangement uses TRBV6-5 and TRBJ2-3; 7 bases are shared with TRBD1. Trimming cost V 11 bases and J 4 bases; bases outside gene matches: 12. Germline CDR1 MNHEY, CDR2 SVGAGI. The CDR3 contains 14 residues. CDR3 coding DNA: TGTGCCGGACGAGGGGGCGGTGCGGCAGATACGCAGTATTTT. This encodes CAGRGGGAADTQYF.

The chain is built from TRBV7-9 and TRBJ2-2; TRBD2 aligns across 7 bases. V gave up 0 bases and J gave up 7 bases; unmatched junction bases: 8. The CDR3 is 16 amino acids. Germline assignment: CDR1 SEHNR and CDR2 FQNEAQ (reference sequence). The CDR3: CASSLAGLTLGGELFF. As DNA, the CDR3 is TGTGCCAGCAGCTTAGCGGGACTAACTTTGGGCGGGGAGCTGTTTTTT.

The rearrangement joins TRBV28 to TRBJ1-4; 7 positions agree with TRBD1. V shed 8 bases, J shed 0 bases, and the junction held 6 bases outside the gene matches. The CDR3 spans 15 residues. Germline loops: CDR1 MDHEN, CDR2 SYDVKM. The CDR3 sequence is CASFSQGATNEKLFF. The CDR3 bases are TGTGCCAGCTTTAGCCAGGGGGCAACTAATGAAAAACTGTTTTTT. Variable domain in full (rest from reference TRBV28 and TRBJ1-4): DVKVTQSSRYLVKRTGEKVFLECVQDMDHENMFWYRQDPGLGLRLIYFSYDVKMKEKGDIPEGYSVSREKKERFSLILESASTNQTSMYLCASFSQGATNEKLFFGSGTQLSVL.

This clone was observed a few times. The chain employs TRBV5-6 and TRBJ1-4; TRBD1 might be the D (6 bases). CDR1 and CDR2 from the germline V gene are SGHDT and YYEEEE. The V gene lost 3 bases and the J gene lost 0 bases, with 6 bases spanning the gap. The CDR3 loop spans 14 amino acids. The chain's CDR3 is CASSWTATNEKLFF. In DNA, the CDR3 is TGTGCCAGCAGCTGGACAGCAACTAATGAAAAACTGTTTTTT.

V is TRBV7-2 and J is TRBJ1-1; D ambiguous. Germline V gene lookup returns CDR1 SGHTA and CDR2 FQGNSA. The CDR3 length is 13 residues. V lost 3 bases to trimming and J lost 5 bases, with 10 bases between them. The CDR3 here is CASSLGGPTEAFF. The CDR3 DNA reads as TGTGCCAGCAGCTTGGGTGGGCCTACTGAAGCTTTCTTT.

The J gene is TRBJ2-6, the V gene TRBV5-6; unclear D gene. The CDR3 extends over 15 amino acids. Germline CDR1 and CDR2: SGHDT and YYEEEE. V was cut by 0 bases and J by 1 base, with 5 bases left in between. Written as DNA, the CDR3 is TGTGCCAGCAGCTTGGGGGCTTCTGGGGCCAACGTCCTGACTTTC. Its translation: CASSLGASGANVLTF. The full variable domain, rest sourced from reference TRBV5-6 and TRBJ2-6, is DAGVTQSPTHLIKTRGQQVTLRCSPKSGHDTVSWYQQALGQGPQFIFQYYEEEERQRGNFPDRFSGHQFPNYSSELNVNALLLGDSALYLCASSLGASGANVLTFGAGSRLTVL.

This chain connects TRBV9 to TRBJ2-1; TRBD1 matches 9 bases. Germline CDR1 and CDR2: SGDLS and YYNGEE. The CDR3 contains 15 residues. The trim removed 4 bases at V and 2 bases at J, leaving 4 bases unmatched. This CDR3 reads CASSPGQGPYNEQFF. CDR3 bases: TGTGCCAGCAGCCCGGGACAGGGTCCCTACAATGAGCAGTTCTTC. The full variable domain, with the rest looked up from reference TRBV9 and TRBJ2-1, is DSGVTQTPKHLITATGQRVTLRCSPRSGDLSVYWYQQSLDQGLQFLIQYYNGEERAKGNILERFSAQQFPDLHSELNLSSLELGDSALYFCASSPGQGPYNEQFFGPGTRLTVL.

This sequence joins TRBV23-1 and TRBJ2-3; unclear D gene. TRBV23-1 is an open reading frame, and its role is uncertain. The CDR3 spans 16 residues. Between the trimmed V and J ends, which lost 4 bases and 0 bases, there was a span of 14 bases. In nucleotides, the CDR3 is TGCGCCAGCAGTCGCCCTCGTGGCGGTAGCACAGATACGCAGTATTTT. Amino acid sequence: CASSRPRGGSTDTQYF.

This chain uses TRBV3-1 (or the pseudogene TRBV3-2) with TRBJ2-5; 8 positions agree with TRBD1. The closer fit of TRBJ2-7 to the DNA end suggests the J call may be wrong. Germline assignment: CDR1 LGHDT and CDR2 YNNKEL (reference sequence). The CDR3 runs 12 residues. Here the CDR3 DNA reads TGTGCCAGCAGCCCGACAGGGGACGAGCAGTACTTC. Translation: CASSPTGDEQYF.

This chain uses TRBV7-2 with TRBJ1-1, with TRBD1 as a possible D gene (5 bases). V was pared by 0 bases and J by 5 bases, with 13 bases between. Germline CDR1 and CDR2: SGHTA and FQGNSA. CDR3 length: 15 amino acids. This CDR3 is CASSLARGVLTEAFF. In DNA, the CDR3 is TGTGCCAGCAGCTTAGCGCGGGGGGTTTTGACTGAAGCTTTCTTT.

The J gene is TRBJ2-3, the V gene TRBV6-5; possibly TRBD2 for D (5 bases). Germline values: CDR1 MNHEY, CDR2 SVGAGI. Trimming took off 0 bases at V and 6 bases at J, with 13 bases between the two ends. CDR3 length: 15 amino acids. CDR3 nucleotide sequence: TGTGCCAGCAGTTACTCGAGGGATAGTCCCGATACGCAGTATTTT. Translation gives CASSYSRDSPDTQYF.

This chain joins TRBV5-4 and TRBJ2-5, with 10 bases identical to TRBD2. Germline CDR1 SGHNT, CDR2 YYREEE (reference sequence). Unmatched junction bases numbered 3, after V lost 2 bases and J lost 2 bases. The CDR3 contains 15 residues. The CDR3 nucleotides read TGTGCCAGCAGCTTTCCTAGCGGGGGTCAAGAGACCCAGTACTTC. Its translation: CASSFPSGGQETQYF.

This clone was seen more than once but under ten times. Written as DNA, the CDR3 is TGTGCCAGCAGCTTGGAGGGGGACAGCCTTTCACCCCTCCACTTT. This gives the protein CASSLEGDSLSPLHF. The chain links TRBV5-4 to TRBJ1-6; 7 bases fit TRBD1. The CDR3 extends over 15 amino acids. V gave up 0 bases and J gave up 9 bases; unmatched junction bases: 6. Germline values: CDR1 SGHNT, CDR2 YYREEE (reference sequence).

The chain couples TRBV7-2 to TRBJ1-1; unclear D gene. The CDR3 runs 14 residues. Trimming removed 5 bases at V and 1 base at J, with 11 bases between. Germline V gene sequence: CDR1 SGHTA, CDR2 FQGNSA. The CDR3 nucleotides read TGTGCCAGCAGCGCCAGGCGGGGGAACACTGAAGCTTTCTTT. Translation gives CASSARRGNTEAFF.

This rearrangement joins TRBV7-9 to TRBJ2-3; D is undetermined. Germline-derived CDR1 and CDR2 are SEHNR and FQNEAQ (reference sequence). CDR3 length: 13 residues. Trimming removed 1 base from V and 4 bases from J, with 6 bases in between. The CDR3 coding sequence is TGTGCCAGCAGCTTAGTCGGGTCAGATACGCAGTATTTT. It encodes CASSLVGSDTQYF.

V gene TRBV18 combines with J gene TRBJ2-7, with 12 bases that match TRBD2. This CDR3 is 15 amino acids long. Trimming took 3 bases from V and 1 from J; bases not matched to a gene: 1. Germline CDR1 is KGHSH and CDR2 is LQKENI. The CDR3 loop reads CASSPGTSGSYEQYF. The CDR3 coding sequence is TGTGCCAGCTCACCCGGGACTAGCGGGTCCTACGAGCAGTACTTC.

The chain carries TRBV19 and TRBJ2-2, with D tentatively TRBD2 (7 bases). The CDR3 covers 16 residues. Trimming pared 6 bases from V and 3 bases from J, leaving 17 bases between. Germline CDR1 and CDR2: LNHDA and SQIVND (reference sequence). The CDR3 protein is CASSHPRGADTGELFF. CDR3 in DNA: TGTGCCAGTAGCCATCCCCGGGGGGCAGACACCGGGGAGCTGTTTTTT.

The DNA for the CDR3 is TGTGCCAGCAGCCAAGATCTGGGAGCGGGGGCTCCCTACGAGCAGTACTTC. It codes for CASSQDLGAGAPYEQYF. V gene TRBV3-1 (or the pseudogene TRBV3-2) combines with J gene TRBJ2-7, with 8 bases identical to TRBD2. CDR1 LGHDT and CDR2 YNNKEL come from the germline V gene (reference sequence). The CDR3 is 17 residues long. The trim removed 0 bases at V and 2 bases at J, leaving 9 bases unmatched.

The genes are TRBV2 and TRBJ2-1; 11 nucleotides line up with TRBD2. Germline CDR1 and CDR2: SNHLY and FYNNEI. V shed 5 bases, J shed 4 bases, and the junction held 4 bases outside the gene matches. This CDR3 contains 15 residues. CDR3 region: CASSPGLADYNEQFF. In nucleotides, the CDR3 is TGTGCCAGCAGTCCGGGACTAGCGGATTACAATGAGCAGTTCTTC. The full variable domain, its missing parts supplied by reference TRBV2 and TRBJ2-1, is EPEVTQTPSHQVTQMGQEVILRCVPISNHLYFYWYRQILGQKVEFLVSFYNNEISEKSEIFDDQFSVERPDGSNFTLKIRSTKLEDSAMYFCASSPGLADYNEQFFGPGTRLTVL.

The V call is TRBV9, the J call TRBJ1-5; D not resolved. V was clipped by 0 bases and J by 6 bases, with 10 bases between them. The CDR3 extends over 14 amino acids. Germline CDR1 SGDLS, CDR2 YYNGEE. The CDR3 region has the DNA TGTGCCAGCAGCGTAGCAAGTGGGAGTCAGCCCCAGCATTTT. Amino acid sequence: CASSVASGSQPQHF.

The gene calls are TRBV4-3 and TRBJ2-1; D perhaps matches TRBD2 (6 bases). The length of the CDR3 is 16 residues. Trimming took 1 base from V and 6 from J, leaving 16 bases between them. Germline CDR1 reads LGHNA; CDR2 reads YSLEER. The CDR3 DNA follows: TGCGCCAGCAGCCAAGTAATATCCGGAGGGGCCAATGAGCAGTTCTTC. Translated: CASSQVISGGANEQFF.

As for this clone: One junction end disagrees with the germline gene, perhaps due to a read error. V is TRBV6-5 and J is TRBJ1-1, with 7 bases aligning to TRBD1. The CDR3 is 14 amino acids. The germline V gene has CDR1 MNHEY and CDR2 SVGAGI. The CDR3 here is CVSILNRGGTEAFF. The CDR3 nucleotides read TGTGTCAGCATCTTAAACAGGGGAGGCACTGAAGCTTTCTTT.

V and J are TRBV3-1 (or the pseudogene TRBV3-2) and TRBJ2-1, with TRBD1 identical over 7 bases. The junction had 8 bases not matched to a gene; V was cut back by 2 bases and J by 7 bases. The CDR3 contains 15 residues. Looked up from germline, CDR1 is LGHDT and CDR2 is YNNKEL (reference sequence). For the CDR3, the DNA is TGTGCCAGCAGCCAAACTTGGGACAGTGGTAATGAGCAGTTCTTC. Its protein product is CASSQTWDSGNEQFF.